The T cell receptor beta chain under discussion was sequenced for a study of T cell changes during pregnancy in multiple sclerosis. This CDR3 contains 14 residues. V was clipped by 7 bases and J by 7 bases; unmatched bases: 12. Germline V gives CDR1 SQVTM, CDR2 ANQGSEA. Assay used: immunoSEQ multiplex PCR; TCRdb lists only in-frame clones, some missing. Of 55,000 to 70,000 clones listed, approximately 90% are singletons. The sample here was peripheral blood, taken in the second trimester of pregnancy. The source is a female donor in good health, enrolled as a control in a pregnancy study. The V and J genes are TRBV29-1 and TRBJ1-4; 7 positions agree with TRBD1. This CDR3 is CSAEGTANGEKLFF. For the CDR3, the DNA is TGCAGCGCCGAAGGGACAGCAAATGGTGAAAAACTGTTTTTT.